Presented here are 15 T cell receptor beta chains from one specimen sequenced in a study of cytomegalovirus exposure and HLA in healthy donors. The study ran its PCR with 60 Vbeta and 13 Jbeta primers. Profiling relied on immunoSEQ multiplex PCR, and the TCRdb table lists in-frame clones only, not all of them. The sample consists of roughly 180,000 clones, roughly four fifths of them appearing once. Sequenced: PBMCs. Receptor source: a woman under 30 in good health and CMV-seropositive.

The chain uses TRBV19 and TRBJ2-2; 10 nucleotides match TRBD1. Trimming took 6 bases from V and 3 from J; bases not matched to a gene: 4. The CDR3 covers 15 residues. Germline CDR1 reads LNHDA; CDR2 reads SQIVND (reference sequence). The CDR3 bases are TGTGCCAGTAGGACAGGGGGCGCCGACACCGGGGAGCTGTTTTTT. Its translation: CASRTGGADTGELFF.

This chain joins TRBV5-4 and TRBJ2-5; TRBD1 aligns across 8 bases. The CDR3 is 15 residues long. J was trimmed by 5 bases and V by 0 bases; bases with no gene match: 6. CDR1 SGHNT and CDR2 YYREEE come from the germline V gene (reference sequence). In nucleotides, the CDR3 is TGTGCCAGCAGCTTGGGGACAGGGCGTATGGAGACCCAGTACTTC. This encodes CASSLGTGRMETQYF.

The rearrangement joins TRBV7-9 to TRBJ2-5; D gene uncertain. Germline V gene sequence: CDR1 SEHNR, CDR2 FQNEAQ (reference sequence). The CDR3 runs to 13 residues. The V end was cut by 6 bases, the J end by 4 bases, with 12 bases between. CDR3 sequence: CASRLSLTETQYF. The CDR3 nucleotides are TGTGCCAGCAGGCTTAGCTTAACAGAGACCCAGTACTTC. Complete variable domain (other parts from reference TRBV7-9 and TRBJ2-5): DTGVSQNPRHKITKRGQNVTFRCDPISEHNRLYWYRQTLGQGPEFLTYFQNEAQLEKSRLLSDRFSAERPKGSFSTLEIQRTEQGDSAMYLCASRLSLTETQYFGPGTRLLVL.

The chain links TRBV5-4 to TRBJ2-1; TRBD2 is a possible D gene (5 bases). Germline CDR1 and CDR2: SGHNT and YYREEE (reference sequence). The CDR3 covers 13 residues. V was trimmed by 7 bases and J by 10 bases, leaving 18 bases between them. CDR3 DNA sequence: TGTGCCAGCTCGGGATCTGATGCGCCGGAGCAGTTCTTC. Translated, it gives CASSGSDAPEQFF.

J is TRBJ2-1 and V is TRBV7-2; TRBD2 matches at 7 bases. In germline, CDR1 is SGHTA, CDR2 FQGNSA. CDR3 size: 13 residues. J was trimmed by 4 bases and V by 6 bases; bases with no gene match: 3. The CDR3 coding sequence is TGTGCCAGCAGTTACGGGGGGTACAATGAGCAGTTCTTC. It is translated as CASSYGGYNEQFF.

The chain joins TRBV11-3 to TRBJ2-1; 10 bases are a match to TRBD1. The CDR3 runs 15 residues. Trimming removed 3 bases from V and 7 bases from J; junction bases left unmatched: 6. Germline values: CDR1 SGHNT, CDR2 YENEEA. This CDR3 is CASSFRGQGSNEQFF. DNA for the CDR3: TGTGCCAGCAGCTTTCGGGGACAGGGGTCTAATGAGCAGTTCTTC.

This chain links TRBV10-3 with TRBJ1-5, with 8 bases fitting TRBD1. CDR3 length equals 13 residues. J was trimmed by 5 bases and V by 10 bases; bases with no gene match: 7. Per germline, CDR1 ENHRY and CDR2 SYGVKD. The CDR3 reads CATHTGGDQPQHF. CDR3 DNA: TGTGCCACTCATACAGGGGGGGATCAGCCCCAGCATTTT.

J is TRBJ2-1 and V is TRBV5-4; D gene ambiguous. Trimming removed 4 bases at V and 6 bases at J, with 11 bases between. The length of the CDR3 is 13 residues. Germline CDR1 reads SGHNT; CDR2 reads YYREEE (reference sequence). The CDR3: CASSPLLGNEQFF. In nucleotides, the CDR3 is TGTGCCAGCAGCCCACTACTGGGCAATGAGCAGTTCTTC.

The chain is built from TRBV5-1 and TRBJ1-6; 9 nucleotides agree with TRBD1. The CDR3 is made up of 14 amino acids. The junction had 6 bases not matched to a gene; V was cut back by 4 bases and J by 10 bases. Germline V gene data show CDR1 as SGHRS and CDR2 as YFSETQ. The DNA for the CDR3 is TGCGCCAGCAGCCCGGGACAGGGAGTCTCACCCCTCCACTTT. Translated: CASSPGQGVSPLHF.

This clone was seen more than once but under ten times. The chain carries TRBV7-9 and TRBJ2-5; the D gene is possibly TRBD2 (5 bases). The germline CDR1 and CDR2 sequences are SEHNR and FQNEAQ (reference sequence). V lost 11 bases and J 5 bases, leaving 12 bases between the germline ends. The CDR3 spans 11 residues. The CDR3 here is CAGRREETQYF. For the CDR3, the DNA is TGTGCCGGCCGAAGGGAGGAGACCCAGTACTTC.

This sequence joins TRBV28 and TRBJ2-5; 8 nucleotides match TRBD2. J was trimmed by 5 bases and V by 4 bases; bases with no gene match: 6. The CDR3 sequence is 14 residues long. Germline V gene data show CDR1 as MDHEN and CDR2 as SYDVKM. The CDR3, as DNA: TGTGCCAGCAGTTACGGGGGGGCCTTGGAGACCCAGTACTTC. It translates to CASSYGGALETQYF.

V and J are TRBV4-1 and TRBJ1-3; TRBD1 matches at 7 bases. With 3 bases clipped from V and 2 bases from J, the junction kept 13 bases outside the gene matches. The germline V gene encodes CDR1 MGHRA and CDR2 YSYEKL. CDR3 size: 18 residues. The CDR3 nucleotides read TGCGCCAGCAGCCAGAGGCCAACAGGGGAAGAAGCTGGAAACACCATATATTTT. Protein product: CASSQRPTGEEAGNTIYF.

V gene TRBV28 combines with J gene TRBJ1-5; 9 bases align to TRBD1. Germline assignment: CDR1 MDHEN and CDR2 SYDVKM. The CDR3 consists of 14 residues. The V gene end was trimmed by 8 bases and the J gene end by 4 bases; junction bases not matched to a gene: 6. The CDR3 here is CASVVGTGNQPQHF. In DNA, the CDR3 is TGTGCCAGCGTGGTGGGGACAGGGAATCAGCCCCAGCATTTT. Full variable domain (remainder filled in from reference TRBV28 and TRBJ1-5): DVKVTQSSRYLVKRTGEKVFLECVQDMDHENMFWYRQDPGLGLRLIYFSYDVKMKEKGDIPEGYSVSREKKERFSLILESASTNQTSMYLCASVVGTGNQPQHFGDGTRLSIL.

The chain joins TRBV27 to TRBJ1-2, with 10 nucleotides matching TRBD1. After removal of 7 bases from V and 8 bases from J, the junction contained 10 bases not matched to a gene. This CDR3 contains 14 residues. Germline V CDR1 and CDR2: MNHEY, SMNVEV (reference sequence). CDR3 nucleotide sequence: TGTGCCAGCACCGGGGACAGGGGCTTGTCGGGCTACACCTTC. Amino acids: CASTGDRGLSGYTF.

This rearrangement joins TRBV29-1 to TRBJ2-7; 7 positions agree with TRBD1. V shed 4 bases and J 0 bases; nucleotides not matched to a gene: 3. Germline CDR1 reads SQVTM; CDR2 reads ANQGSEA. The length of the CDR3 is 13 residues. CDR3 DNA sequence: TGCAGCGTTGCGGGGACAGTCTCCTACGAGCAGTACTTC. Translated: CSVAGTVSYEQYF.